This section outlines one T cell receptor beta chain sequence together with its context. These data come from a study of PD-L1 blockade in urothelial cancer. Germline V lookup: CDR1 ENHRY, CDR2 SYGVKD. The CDR3 is 14 amino acids. V dropped 6 bases and J dropped 12 bases, with 23 bases sitting between them. Generated by immunoSEQ multiplex PCR, the TCRdb table keeps only in-frame clones and is missing some. The data show more than 65,000 clones, with around 87% seen just once and 5% to 6% held by the top ten. The chain links TRBV10-3 to TRBJ1-1, with D perhaps TRBD1 (5 bases). The sequence was collected from a woman in her seventies with urothelial cancer. The specimen was PBMCs, collected around atezolizumab (anti-PD-L1) treatment. For the CDR3, the DNA is TGTGCCATCAGCCCCAGGGTCGACTTGTGGTTAACTTTCTTT. Its translation is CAISPRVDLWLTFF.